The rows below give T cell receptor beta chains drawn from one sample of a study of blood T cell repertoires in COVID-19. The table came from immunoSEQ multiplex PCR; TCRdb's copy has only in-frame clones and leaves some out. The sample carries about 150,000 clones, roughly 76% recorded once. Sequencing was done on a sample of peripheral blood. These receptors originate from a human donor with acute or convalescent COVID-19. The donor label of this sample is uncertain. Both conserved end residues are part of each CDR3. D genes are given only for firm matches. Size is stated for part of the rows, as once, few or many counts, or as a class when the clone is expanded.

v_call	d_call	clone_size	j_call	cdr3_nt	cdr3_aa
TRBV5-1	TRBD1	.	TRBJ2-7	TGCGCCAGCACCTCACAGGGACAGGGGTCCTACGAGCAGTACTTC	CASTSQGQGSYEQYF
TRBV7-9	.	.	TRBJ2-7	TGTGCCAGCAGCTTAGACACAGGGCCTGGATTTTACGAGCAGTACTTC	CASSLDTGPGFYEQYF
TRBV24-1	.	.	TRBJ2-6	TGTGCCACCAGTTCTAACAGGGCCTTGGGGGCCAACGTCCTGACTTTC	CATSSNRALGANVLTF
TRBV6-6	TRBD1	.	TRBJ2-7	TGTGCCTCCGGGACAGGGACCGAGCAGTACTTC	CASGTGTEQYF
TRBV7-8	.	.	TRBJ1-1	TGTGCCAGCAGCTCCGGGGGGAAGAACACTGAAGCTTTCTTT	CASSSGGKNTEAFF
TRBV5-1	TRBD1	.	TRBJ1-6	TGCGCCAGCAGCTTGGAGGGACAGGGATACGATTCACCCCTCCACTTT	CASSLEGQGYDSPLHF
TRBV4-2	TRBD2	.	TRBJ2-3	TGTGCCAGCAGCCAAGCCGCTGCGGGGGGGACAGATACGCAGTATTTT	CASSQAAAGGTDTQYF
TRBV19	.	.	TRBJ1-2	TGTGCCAGTAGTACCCCGGAGGAGGTTTTTAGATATGGCTACACCTTC	CASSTPEEVFRYGYTF
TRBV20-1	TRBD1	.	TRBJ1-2	TGCAGTGCTAGTGGTGGGACAGGGGGCTATGGCTACACCTTC	CSASGGTGGYGYTF
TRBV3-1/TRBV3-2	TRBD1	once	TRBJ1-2	TGTGCCAGCAGCCAAGTCCGGACAGGGAGCGGCTACACCTTC	CASSQVRTGSGYTF
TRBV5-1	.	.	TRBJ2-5	TGCGCCAGCAGCATCCGGGACTCCCAAGAGACCCAGTACTTC	CASSIRDSQETQYF
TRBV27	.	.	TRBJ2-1	TGTGCCAGCTCCCCCGGGGGCTACAATGAGCAGTTCTTC	CASSPGGYNEQFF
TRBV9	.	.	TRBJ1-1	TGTGCCAGACCCGACAGGAACACTGAAGCTTTCTTT	CARPDRNTEAFF